The source of this T cell receptor (beta chain) is a study of graft-versus-host responses after intestinal transplantation. Study-level findings and limits: Peak GvH clone levels in circulation were associated with early post-transplant HvG declines. Some GvH clones appeared in ileal mucosa or blood before recipient bone marrow.

TCRdb's copy holds only in-frame clones and misses some; the assay was immunoSEQ multiplex PCR. Here the sample spans some 120,000 clones, about nine tenths being singletons. Comment on this clone: Its specificity is unknown.

The receptor was isolated from a human donor who received an intestinal transplant. Source: unstimulated CD4+ T cells sorted from spleen or lymph node cells, taken before intestinal transplant.

This chain's CDR3 is CASSWEGGQEETQYF. CDR3 DNA: TGTGCCAGCAGCTGGGAGGGGGGTCAGGAAGAGACCCAGTACTTC. The chain employs TRBV4-2 and TRBJ2-5, with D maybe TRBD2 (7 bases). The CDR3 consists of 15 residues. The ends were cut back, 5 bases at V and 3 bases at J, with 16 bases in the middle. CDR1 is LGHNA, CDR2 YNFKEQ, per germline.